This TCR beta chain was sequenced during a study of early T cells in non-severe SARS-CoV-2 infection. The V gene lost 5 bases and the J gene lost 7 bases, with 14 bases spanning the gap. This CDR3 has 13 amino acids. Germline V gene lookup returns CDR1 SEHNR and CDR2 FQNEAQ (reference sequence). Each CDR3 protein is one row after TCRdb ran MiXCR on the 5' RACE reads. Found here are over 75,000 distinct CDR3 sequences, around 14% of them singletons; the top ten hold over 2%. The TCR was taken from an adult who was a healthcare worker with PCR-confirmed SARS-CoV-2 infection or an uninfected control (not recorded which). This chain joins TRBV7-9 and TRBJ2-5, with a weak D call TRBD2 (5 bases). The sequencing sample was made of whole blood. The CDR3 region has the DNA TGTGCCAGCAGCCCGACCGGCGCGGGGACCCAGTACTTC. Protein: CASSPTGAGTQYF. Drawing the rest from reference TRBV7-9 and TRBJ2-5, the complete variable domain is DTGVSQNPRHKITKRGQNVTFRCDPISEHNRLYWYRQTLGQGPEFLTYFQNEAQLEKSRLLSDRFSAERPKGSFSTLEIQRTEQGDSAMYLCASSPTGAGTQYFGPGTRLLVL.